The text below deals with one T cell receptor (beta chain). Profiling relied on immunoSEQ multiplex PCR, and the TCRdb table lists in-frame clones only, not all of them. In the table there are a few hundred thousand clones, about 89% of which are singletons. This entry comes from a study of blood T cell repertoires in COVID-19. The wider study: Sources were T cells, B-cell-depleted T cells, or PBMCs; the material itself was cDNA or gDNA.

Material for sequencing was peripheral blood. This clonotype was sampled from a woman between 40 and 55 years old who had recovered from COVID-19.

Written as DNA, the CDR3 is TGCGCCAGCAGCGGTGGACAGCCAGGGGGTGAAAAACTGTTTTTT. Translating it yields CASSGGQPGGEKLFF. This sequence joins TRBV5-1 and TRBJ1-4, with 7 bases fitting TRBD1. The CDR3 length is 15 residues. Germline lookup yields CDR1 SGHRS and CDR2 YFSETQ. V was pared by 4 bases and J by 7 bases, with 10 bases of the junction left unmatched.